This T cell receptor beta chain came from a study of cytomegalovirus exposure and HLA in healthy donors. Findings of the study overall: Investigators reported 150 to 200 TCR beta chains as tied to cytomegalovirus.

Per the germline V gene, CDR1 is SNHLY and CDR2 is FYNNEI. The CDR3 runs to 14 residues. Trimming left V 7 bases short and J 0 bases short, with 12 bases between. On this clone itself: What it binds is not known.

The PCR made use of 60 Vbeta and 13 Jbeta primers. Sequenced by immunoSEQ multiplex PCR; TCRdb stores in-frame clones only, minus some. Found here are around 170,000 clones, over 70% of them singletons; the top ten hold about 2.9%. The rearrangement links TRBV2 to TRBJ1-1; possible D gene TRBD1, 5 bases. The specimen was PBMCs. This TCR derives from a woman in her forties or fifties in good health and CMV-seropositive. CDR3 bases: TGTGCCAGCACACGGCAGGGCATGAACACTGAAGCTTTCTTT. Translation gives CASTRQGMNTEAFF.